The clone carrying this T cell receptor (beta chain) showed up just a few times. Adults between about 18 and 89 years of age took part from under 30 US areas. Trimming removed 3 bases at V and 0 bases at J, with 12 bases between. Germline CDR1 reads SGHDN; CDR2 reads FVKESK. This CDR3 has 16 residues. The sample originates from a study of blood T cell repertoires in COVID-19. As for the study in general: Acute and convalescent COVID-19 specimens originated in the United States, Italy and Spain.

The table came from immunoSEQ multiplex PCR; TCRdb's copy has only in-frame clones and leaves some out. Among hundreds of thousands of clones, 86% were seen once, and the ten largest hold roughly 4.5%. This chain links TRBV14 with TRBJ1-3; the D gene is possibly TRBD1 (6 bases). The material sequenced was PBMCs or T cells enriched from blood (not recorded which). This sequence was found in a young man who had recovered from COVID-19. CDR3 protein: CASSQRTVPSGNTIYF. The CDR3 bases are TGTGCCAGCAGCCAGAGGACAGTCCCCTCTGGAAACACCATATATTTT.